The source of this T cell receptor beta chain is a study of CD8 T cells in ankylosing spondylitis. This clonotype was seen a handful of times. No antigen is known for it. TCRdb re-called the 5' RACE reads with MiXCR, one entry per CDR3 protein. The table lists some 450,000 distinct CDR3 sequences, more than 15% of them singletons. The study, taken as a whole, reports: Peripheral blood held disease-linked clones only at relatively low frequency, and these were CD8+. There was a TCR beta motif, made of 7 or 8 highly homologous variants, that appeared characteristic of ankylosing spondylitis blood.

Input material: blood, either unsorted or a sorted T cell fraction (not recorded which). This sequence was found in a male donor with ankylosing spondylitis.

The CDR3 DNA sequence: TGTGCCAGGATAAACCGGGACCCCCCCTCCTACGAGCAGTACTTC. It codes for CARINRDPPSYEQYF. The chain couples TRBV7-3 to TRBJ2-7; D is tentatively TRBD1 or TRBD2 (5 bases each). Germline V gene sequence: CDR1 SGHTA, CDR2 FQGTGA. With 9 bases removed from V and 0 bases from J, the gap between germline ends came to 18 bases. The CDR3 has 15 residues.